This T cell receptor beta chain was identified in a study of blood T cell repertoires in COVID-19. Only one count was recorded for this clone. The protocol was immunoSEQ multiplex PCR, while the TCRdb copy is restricted to in-frame clones and leaves out a portion. Of roughly 260,000 clones in the sample, more than 75% were seen once. The TCR sequence derives from a woman in her late teens or twenties who had recovered from COVID-19. Sequences were obtained from PBMCs or T cells enriched from blood (not recorded which).

The CDR3 spells CASRRGLANTGELFF. CDR3 nucleotide sequence: TGTGCCAGCAGAAGGGGACTAGCGAACACCGGGGAGCTGTTTTTT. V gene TRBV6-5 combines with J gene TRBJ2-2, with 8 nucleotides matching TRBD2. After removal of 6 bases from V and 0 bases from J, the junction contained 3 bases not matched to a gene. Germline CDR1 reads MNHEY; CDR2 reads SVGAGI. CDR3 length: 15 residues.